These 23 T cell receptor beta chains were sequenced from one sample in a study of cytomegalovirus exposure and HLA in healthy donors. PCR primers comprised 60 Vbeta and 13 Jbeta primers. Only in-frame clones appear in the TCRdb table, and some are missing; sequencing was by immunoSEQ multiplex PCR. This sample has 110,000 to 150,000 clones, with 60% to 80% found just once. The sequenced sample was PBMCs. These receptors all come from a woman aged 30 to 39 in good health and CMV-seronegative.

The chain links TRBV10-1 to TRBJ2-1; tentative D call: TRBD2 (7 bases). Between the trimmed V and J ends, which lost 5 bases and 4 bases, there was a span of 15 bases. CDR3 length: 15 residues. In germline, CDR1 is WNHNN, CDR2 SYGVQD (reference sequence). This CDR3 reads CASSSRGGAYNEQFF. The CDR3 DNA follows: TGCGCCAGCAGTTCTAGAGGGGGGGCGTACAATGAGCAGTTCTTC.

The CDR3 protein is CASTLQGIVNTEAFF. The CDR3 DNA sequence: TGTGCCAGCACCCTACAGGGGATTGTAAACACTGAAGCTTTCTTT. The chain employs TRBV11-1 and TRBJ1-1; 7 nucleotides align to TRBD1. V lost 7 bases, J lost 2 bases, and 10 bases stayed unmatched. CDR3 length: 15 residues. Germline CDR1 and CDR2: SGHAT and FQDESV (reference sequence).

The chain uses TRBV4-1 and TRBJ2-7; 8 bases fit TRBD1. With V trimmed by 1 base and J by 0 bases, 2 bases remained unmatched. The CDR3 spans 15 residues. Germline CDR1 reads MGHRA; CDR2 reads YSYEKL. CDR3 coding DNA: TGCGCCAGCAGCCAAGGACAGGGGAACTCCTACGAGCAGTACTTC. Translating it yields CASSQGQGNSYEQYF.

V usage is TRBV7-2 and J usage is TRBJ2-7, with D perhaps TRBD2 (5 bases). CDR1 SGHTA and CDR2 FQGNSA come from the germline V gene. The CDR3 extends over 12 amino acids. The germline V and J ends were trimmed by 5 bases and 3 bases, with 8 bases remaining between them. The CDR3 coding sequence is TGTGCCAGCAGCGACCGGGACTACGAGCAGTACTTC. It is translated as CASSDRDYEQYF.

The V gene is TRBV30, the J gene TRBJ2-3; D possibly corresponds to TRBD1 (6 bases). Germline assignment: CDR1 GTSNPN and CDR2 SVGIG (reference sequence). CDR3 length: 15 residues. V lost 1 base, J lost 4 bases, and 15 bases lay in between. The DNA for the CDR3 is TGTGCCTGGAGTGCCAGGCTGGGGGCGGCAGATACGCAGTATTTT. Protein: CAWSARLGAADTQYF.

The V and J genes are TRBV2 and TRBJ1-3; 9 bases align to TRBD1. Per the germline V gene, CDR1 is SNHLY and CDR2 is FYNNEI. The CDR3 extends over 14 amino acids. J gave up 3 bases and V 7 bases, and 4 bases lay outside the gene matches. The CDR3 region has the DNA TGTGCCAGCACCCGGACAGGGGTTGGAAACACCATATATTTT. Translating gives CASTRTGVGNTIYF.

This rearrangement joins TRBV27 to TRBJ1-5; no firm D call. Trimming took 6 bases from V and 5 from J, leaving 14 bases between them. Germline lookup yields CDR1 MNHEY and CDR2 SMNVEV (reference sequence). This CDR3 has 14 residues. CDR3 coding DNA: TGTGCCAGCAGGGCGGAGGGATTCTATCAGCCCCAGCATTTT. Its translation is CASRAEGFYQPQHF.

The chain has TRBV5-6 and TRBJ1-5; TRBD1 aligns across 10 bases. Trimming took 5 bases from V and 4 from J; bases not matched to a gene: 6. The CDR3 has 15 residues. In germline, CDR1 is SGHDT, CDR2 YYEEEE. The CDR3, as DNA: TGTGCCAGCAGTGTGGACAGGGGGATAAATCAGCCCCAGCATTTT. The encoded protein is CASSVDRGINQPQHF.

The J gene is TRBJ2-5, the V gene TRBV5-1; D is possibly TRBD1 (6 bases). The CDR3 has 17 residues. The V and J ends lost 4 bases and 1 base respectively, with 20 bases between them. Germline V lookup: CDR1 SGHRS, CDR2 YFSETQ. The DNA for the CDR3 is TGCGCCAGCAGCCCTGGGGGCAGTCTTTCGAGCCAAGAGACCCAGTACTTC. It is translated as CASSPGGSLSSQETQYF.

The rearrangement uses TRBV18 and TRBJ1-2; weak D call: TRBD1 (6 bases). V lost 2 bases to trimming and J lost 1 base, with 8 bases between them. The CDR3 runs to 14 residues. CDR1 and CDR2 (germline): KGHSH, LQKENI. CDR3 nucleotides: TGTGCCAGCTCACCAGGACAGAATAACTATGGCTACACCTTC. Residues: CASSPGQNNYGYTF.

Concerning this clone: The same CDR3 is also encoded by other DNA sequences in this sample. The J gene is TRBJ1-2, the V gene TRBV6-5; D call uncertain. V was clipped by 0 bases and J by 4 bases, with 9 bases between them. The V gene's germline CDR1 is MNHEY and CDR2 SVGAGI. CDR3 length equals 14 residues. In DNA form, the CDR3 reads TGTGCCAGCAGTTACTCGATAGGGAGCTATGGCTACACCTTC. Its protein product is CASSYSIGSYGYTF.

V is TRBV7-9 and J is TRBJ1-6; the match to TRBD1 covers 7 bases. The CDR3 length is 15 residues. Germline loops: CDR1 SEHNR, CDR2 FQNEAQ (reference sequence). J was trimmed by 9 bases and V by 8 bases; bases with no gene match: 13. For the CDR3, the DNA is TGTGCCAGCCTCGGAACAGGGGCCAGCAGTTCACCCCTCCACTTT. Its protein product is CASLGTGASSSPLHF.

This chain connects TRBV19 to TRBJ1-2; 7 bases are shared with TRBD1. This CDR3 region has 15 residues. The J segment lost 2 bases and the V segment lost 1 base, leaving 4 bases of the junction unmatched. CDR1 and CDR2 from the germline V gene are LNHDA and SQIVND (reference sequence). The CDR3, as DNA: TGTGCCAGTAGTATAGTGACAGGGAACAACTATGGCTACACCTTC. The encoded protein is CASSIVTGNNYGYTF. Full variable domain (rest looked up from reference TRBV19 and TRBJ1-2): DGGITQSPKYLFRKEGQNVTLSCEQNLNHDAMYWYRQDPGQGLRLIYYSQIVNDFQKGDIAEGYSVSREKKESFPLTVTSAQKNPTAFYLCASSIVTGNNYGYTFGSGTRLTVV.

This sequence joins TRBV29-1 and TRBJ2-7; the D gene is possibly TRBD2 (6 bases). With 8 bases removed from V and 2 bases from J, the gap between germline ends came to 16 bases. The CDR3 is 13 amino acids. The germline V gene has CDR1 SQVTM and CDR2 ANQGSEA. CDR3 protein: CSYSWDSAYEQYF. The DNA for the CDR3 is TGCAGCTACTCATGGGACTCAGCCTACGAGCAGTACTTC.

In nucleotides, the CDR3 is TGTGCCAGCAGACTTAACTATGGCTACACCTTC. This sequence encodes CASRLNYGYTF. The V and J genes are TRBV6-1 and TRBJ1-2; D gene unclear. CDR1 is MNHNS, CDR2 SASEGT, per germline. V lost 6 bases to trimming and J lost 1 base, with 3 bases between them. The CDR3 sequence is 11 residues long.

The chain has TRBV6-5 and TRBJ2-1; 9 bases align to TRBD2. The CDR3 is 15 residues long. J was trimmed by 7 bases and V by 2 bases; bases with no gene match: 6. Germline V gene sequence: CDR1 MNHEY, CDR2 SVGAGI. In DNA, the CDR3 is TGTGCCAGCAGTTACGGCGGGGGGGCACGGAATGAGCAGTTCTTC. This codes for CASSYGGGARNEQFF.

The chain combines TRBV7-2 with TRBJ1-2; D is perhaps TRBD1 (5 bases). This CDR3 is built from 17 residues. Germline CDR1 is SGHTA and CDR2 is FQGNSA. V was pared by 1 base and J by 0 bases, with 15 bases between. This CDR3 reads CASSLDGGSLANYGYTF. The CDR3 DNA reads TGTGCCAGCAGCTTAGACGGGGGGAGTCTAGCTAACTATGGCTACACCTTC. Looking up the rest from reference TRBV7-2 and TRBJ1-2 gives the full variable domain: GAGVSQSPSNKVTEKGKDVELRCDPISGHTALYWYRQSLGQGLEFLIYFQGNSAPDKSGLPSDRFSAERTGGSVSTLTIQRTQQEDSAVYLCASSLDGGSLANYGYTFGSGTRLTVV.

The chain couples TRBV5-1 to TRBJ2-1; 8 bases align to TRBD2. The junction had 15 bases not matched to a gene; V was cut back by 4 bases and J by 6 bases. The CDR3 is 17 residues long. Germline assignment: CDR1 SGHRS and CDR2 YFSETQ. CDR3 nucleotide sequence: TGCGCCAGCAGCCACCGTCACCCGGGGGGGCCAGGCAATGAGCAGTTCTTC. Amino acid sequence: CASSHRHPGGPGNEQFF.

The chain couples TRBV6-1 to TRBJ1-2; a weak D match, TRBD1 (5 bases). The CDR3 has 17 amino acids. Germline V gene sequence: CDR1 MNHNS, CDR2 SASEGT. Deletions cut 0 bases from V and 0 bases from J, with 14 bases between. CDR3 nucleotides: TGTGCCAGCAGTGAAGCGCTGGGAGGGGCTGCTAACTATGGCTACACCTTC. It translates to CASSEALGGAANYGYTF.

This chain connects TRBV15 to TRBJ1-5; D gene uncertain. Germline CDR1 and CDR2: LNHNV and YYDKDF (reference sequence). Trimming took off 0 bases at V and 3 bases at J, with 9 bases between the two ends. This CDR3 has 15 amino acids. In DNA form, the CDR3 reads TGTGCCACCAGCAGAGAGGGCAGAGTCAATCAGCCCCAGCATTTT. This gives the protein CATSREGRVNQPQHF.

The CDR3 spells CASSPIDSYEQYF. CDR3 coding DNA: TGTGCCAGCAGTCCAATAGACAGCTACGAGCAGTACTTC. The V call is TRBV27, the J call TRBJ2-7; D is perhaps TRBD1 (5 bases). This CDR3 is built from 13 residues. Per the germline V gene, CDR1 is MNHEY and CDR2 is SMNVEV (reference sequence). V was clipped by 5 bases and J by 3 bases, with 11 bases between them.

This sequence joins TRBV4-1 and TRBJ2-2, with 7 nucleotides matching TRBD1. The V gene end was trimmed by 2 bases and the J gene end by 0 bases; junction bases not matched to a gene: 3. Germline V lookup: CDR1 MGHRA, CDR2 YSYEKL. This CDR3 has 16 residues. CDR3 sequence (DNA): TGCGCCAGCAGCCAACCGGACAGGTCGAACACCGGGGAGCTGTTTTTT. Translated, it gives CASSQPDRSNTGELFF.

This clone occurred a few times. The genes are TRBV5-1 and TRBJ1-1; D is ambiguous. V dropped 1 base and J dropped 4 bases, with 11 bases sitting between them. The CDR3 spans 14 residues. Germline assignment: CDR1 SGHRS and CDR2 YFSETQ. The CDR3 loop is CASSLKGEVTEAFF. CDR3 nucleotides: TGCGCCAGCAGCTTGAAAGGCGAGGTCACTGAAGCTTTCTTT.